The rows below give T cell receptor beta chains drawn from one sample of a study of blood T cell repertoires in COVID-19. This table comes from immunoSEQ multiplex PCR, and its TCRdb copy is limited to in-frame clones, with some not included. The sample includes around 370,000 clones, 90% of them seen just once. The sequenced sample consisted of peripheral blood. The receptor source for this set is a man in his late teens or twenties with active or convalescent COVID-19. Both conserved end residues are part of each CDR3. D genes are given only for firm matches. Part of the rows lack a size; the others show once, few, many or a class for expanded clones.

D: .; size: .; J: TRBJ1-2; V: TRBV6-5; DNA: TGTGCCAGCAGCACTACCACCGGGAAGGGAAGGGGCTACACCTTC; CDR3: CASSTTTGKGRGYTF
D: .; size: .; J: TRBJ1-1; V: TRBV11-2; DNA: TGTGCCAGCAGCTTTCCGGGGGGATGGACTGAAGCTTTCTTT; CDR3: CASSFPGGWTEAFF
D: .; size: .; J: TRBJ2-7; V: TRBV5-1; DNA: TGCGCCAGCAGCTTGACCAGGGTCAACGAGCAGTACTTC; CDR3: CASSLTRVNEQYF
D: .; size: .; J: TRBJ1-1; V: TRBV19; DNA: TGTGCCAGTACTTTCGGGTTTTTGAACACTGAAGCTTTCTTT; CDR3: CASTFGFLNTEAFF
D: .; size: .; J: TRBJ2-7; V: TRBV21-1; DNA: TGTGCCAGCAGCAAATATTTCCGGCAGGGATTTGACGAGCAGTACTTC; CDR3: CASSKYFRQGFDEQYF
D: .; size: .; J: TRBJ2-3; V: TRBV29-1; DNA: TGCAGCGTCGCAGAGGGCACAGATACGCAGTATTTT; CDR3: CSVAEGTDTQYF
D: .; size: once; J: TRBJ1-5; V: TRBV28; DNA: TGTGCCAGCAGTTTATGGAGGACACGAGGATATAGCAATCAGCCCCAGCATTTT; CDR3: CASSLWRTRGYSNQPQHF
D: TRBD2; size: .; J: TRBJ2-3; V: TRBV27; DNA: TGTGCCAGCAGCGGAACTAGCGGAGTAAGCACAGATACGCAGTATTTT; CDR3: CASSGTSGVSTDTQYF
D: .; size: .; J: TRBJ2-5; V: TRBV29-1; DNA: TGCAGCGTTGAAGACAGCGGTTACGAGACCCAGTACTTC; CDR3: CSVEDSGYETQYF
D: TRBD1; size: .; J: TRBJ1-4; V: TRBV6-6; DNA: TGTGCCAGCAGAACAGTAGGGGGACAGTTTAATGAAAAACTGTTTTTT; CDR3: CASRTVGGQFNEKLFF